This T cell receptor beta chain was sequenced for a study of metastatic and nonmetastatic thyroid tumors. Every patient was untreated before thyroid surgery. Trimming cost V 6 bases and J 4 bases, with 15 bases left between them. The CDR3 has 14 residues. Germline assignment: CDR1 SEHNR and CDR2 FQNEAQ (reference sequence). At least ten counts were recorded for this clone. TCRdb reassembled clones from the PCR reads with MiXCR. Among approximately 20,000 clones, 14% to 15% were seen once, and the ten largest hold about 14%. Material: tumor tissue. The V and J genes are TRBV7-9 and TRBJ1-2; D is uncertain. The origin of this receptor is a female donor with papillary thyroid cancer or a benign thyroid nodule (not recorded which). Some clones in this sample may be carry-over from other donors' samples. The CDR3 here is CASRSAQAFYGYTF. The DNA of the CDR3 is TGTGCCAGCAGGTCGGCTCAGGCCTTCTATGGCTACACCTTC.